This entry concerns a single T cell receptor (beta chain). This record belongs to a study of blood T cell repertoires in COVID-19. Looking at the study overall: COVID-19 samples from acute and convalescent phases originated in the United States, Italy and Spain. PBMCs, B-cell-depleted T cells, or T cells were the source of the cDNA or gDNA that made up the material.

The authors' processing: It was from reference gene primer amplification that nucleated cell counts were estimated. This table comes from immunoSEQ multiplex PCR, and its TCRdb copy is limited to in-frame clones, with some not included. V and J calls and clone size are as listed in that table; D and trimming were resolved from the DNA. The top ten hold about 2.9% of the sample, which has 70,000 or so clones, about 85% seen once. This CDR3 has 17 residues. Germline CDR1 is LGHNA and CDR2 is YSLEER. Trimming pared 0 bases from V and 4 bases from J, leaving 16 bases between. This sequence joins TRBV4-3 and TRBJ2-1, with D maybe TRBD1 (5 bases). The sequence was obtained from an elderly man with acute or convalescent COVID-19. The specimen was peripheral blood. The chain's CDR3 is CASSQDPPTAKYNEQFF. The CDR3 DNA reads TGCGCCAGCAGCCAAGATCCCCCGACAGCGAAGTACAATGAGCAGTTCTTC.